A single sample is the source of the 30 T cell receptor beta chains below, sequenced in a study of T cells in Graves' hyperthyroidism and ophthalmopathy. The source material, RNA transcripts, was used to amplify TCR beta CDR3 regions. Primed by the HTBI set, a first-round RT-PCR was run on the TCR CDR3. TCRdb reanalysed the multiplex PCR reads using MiXCR and keeps one entry per CDR3 protein. The repertoire has hundreds of thousands of distinct CDR3 sequences, around 39% of them found once; the top ten carry approximately 8.7%. Sequencing was done on a sample of blood. The receptors were gathered from a young man with Graves' hyperthyroidism.

As concerns this clonotype: A much larger clone differs by one base, so this may be a read error. The rearrangement links TRBV20-1 to TRBJ2-5, with a tentative D call TRBD1 (6 bases). The CDR3 loop spans 13 amino acids. Between the trimmed V and J ends, which lost 6 bases and 9 bases, there was a span of 20 bases. Germline loops: CDR1 DFQATT, CDR2 SNEGSKA (reference sequence). For the CDR3, the DNA is TGCAGTGCCTGGACTTCACGACAGGAGGCCCAGTACTTC. This gives the protein CSAWTSRQEAQYF.

The chain is built from TRBV5-1 and TRBJ2-7, with TRBD1 matching over 7 bases. The CDR3 is made up of 14 amino acids. Germline CDR1 and CDR2: SGHRS and YFSETQ. V lost 5 bases to trimming and J lost 6 bases; unmatched junction nucleotides: 11. CDR3 sequence: CASRLGQDLGEQYF. The DNA of the CDR3 is TGCGCCAGCAGACTTGGACAGGACCTCGGCGAGCAGTACTTC. The full variable domain, its missing parts supplied by reference TRBV5-1 and TRBJ2-7, is KAGVTQTPRYLIKTRGQQVTLSCSPISGHRSVSWYQQTPGQGLQFLFEYFSETQRNKGNFPGRFSGRQFSNSRSEMNVSTLELGDSALYLCASRLGQDLGEQYFGPGTRLTVT.

This rearrangement joins TRBV5-4 to TRBJ2-7; D might be TRBD2 (5 bases). The CDR3 loop spans 15 amino acids. V was cut by 4 bases and J by 2 bases, with 16 bases left in between. CDR1 is SGHNT and CDR2 is YYREEE in the germline V gene (reference sequence). This CDR3 reads CASSGGSHHPYEQYF. The CDR3 nucleotides are TGTGCCAGCAGCGGCGGGTCACATCACCCCTACGAGCAGTACTTC.

This clonotype was seen only a few times. The chain joins TRBV7-8 to TRBJ1-4, with TRBD1 matching over 8 bases. J lost 5 bases, V lost 1 base, and 6 bases had no gene match. The CDR3 sequence is 16 residues long. The germline CDR1 and CDR2 sequences are SGHVS and FQNEAQ. CDR3 amino acids: CASSLESGGTNEKLFF. The CDR3 DNA follows: TGTGCCAGCAGCTTAGAGTCAGGGGGCACAAATGAAAAACTGTTTTTT.

This clonotype was observed many times. The chain is built from TRBV29-1 and TRBJ1-2; D is undetermined. Germline loops: CDR1 SQVTM, CDR2 ANQGSEA. Between the trimmed V and J ends, which lost 6 bases and 6 bases, there was a span of 14 bases. The CDR3 covers 12 residues. CDR3 DNA: TGCAGCGTCACCTACAACAACAATGGCTACACCTTC. Translated, it gives CSVTYNNNGYTF.

Only a few counts were recorded for this clonotype. The chain combines TRBV4-1 with TRBJ1-1; the match to TRBD1 covers 12 bases. The V gene's germline CDR1 is MGHRA and CDR2 YSYEKL. The CDR3 is 17 amino acids. V was clipped by 1 base and J by 0 bases; unmatched bases: 3. The CDR3 DNA reads TGCGCCAGCAGCCAAGGGGGACAGGGGGCAGTGAACACTGAAGCTTTCTTT. It specifies CASSQGGQGAVNTEAFF.

This clonotype was detected ten times or more. V usage is TRBV5-1 and J usage is TRBJ1-2, with D possibly TRBD1 on 6 matching bases. V was shortened by 2 bases and J by 8 bases, with 13 bases between the two germline ends. The CDR3 runs 13 residues. Germline CDR1 SGHRS, CDR2 YFSETQ. CDR3 nucleotides: TGCGCCAGCAGCTTCTTCAACAGGGAAGGCTACACCTTC. It is translated as CASSFFNREGYTF.

The V gene is TRBV12-3 or TRBV12-4, the J gene TRBJ1-1, with 10 bases that match TRBD1. Losses at the gene ends were 5 bases for V and 5 bases for J; bases not matched to a gene: 8. The CDR3 is made up of 15 amino acids. The CDR3: CASSRPGQGRTEAFF. The CDR3, as DNA: TGTGCCAGCAGTCGACCGGGACAGGGGAGGACTGAAGCTTTCTTT.

The chain joins TRBV7-9 to TRBJ2-7; D is possibly TRBD1 or TRBD2 (5 bases each). The CDR3 is 16 residues long. CDR1 and CDR2 from the germline V gene are SEHNR and FQNEAQ (reference sequence). Between the trimmed V and J ends, which lost 4 bases and 2 bases, there was a span of 18 bases. The CDR3 bases are TGTGCCAGCAGCTCGAACGGCCATGGGACCCCCTACGAGCAGTACTTC. Translating gives CASSSNGHGTPYEQYF.

A note on this clonotype: One junction end does not reproduce the germline sequence, and a read error may be involved. The rearrangement uses TRBV5-5 and TRBJ1-2, with a tentative D call TRBD1 (6 bases). Germline V CDR1 and CDR2: SGHKS, YYEKEE (reference sequence). The CDR3 length is 14 residues. The DNA of the CDR3 is TGCGCCAGCAGCCAAGACTTCCAGGGGCTTGGCTACACCTTC. Amino acids: CASSQDFQGLGYTF.

V usage is TRBV7-9 and J usage is TRBJ2-2, with 9 nucleotides matching TRBD1. Germline V lookup: CDR1 SEHNR, CDR2 FQNEAQ (reference sequence). The V and J ends lost 2 bases and 3 bases, in that order; junction bases with no gene match: 10. The CDR3 runs 18 residues. The CDR3: CASSLIGGRTGDTGELFF. In DNA, the CDR3 is TGTGCCAGCAGCTTAATCGGAGGCCGGACAGGGGACACCGGGGAGCTGTTTTTT.

The chain couples TRBV5-5 to TRBJ1-5, with unresolved D. Looked up from germline, CDR1 is SGHKS and CDR2 is YYEKEE (reference sequence). V lost 1 base to trimming and J lost 0 bases, with 11 bases between them. The CDR3 runs 16 residues. Written as DNA, the CDR3 is TGTGCCAGCAGCTTGCCTCCAACTTATAGCAATCAGCCCCAGCATTTT. This encodes CASSLPPTYSNQPQHF.

This clonotype was picked up one time. The chain recombines TRBV29-1 with TRBJ2-7, with D possibly being TRBD2 (5 bases). Germline V gene data show CDR1 as SQVTM and CDR2 as ANQGSEA. This CDR3 has 14 residues. The DNA for the CDR3 is TGCAGTGCTACTGAGGTAGGGAGTGTCTACGAGCAGTACTTC. As protein: CSATEVGSVYEQYF.

The V call is TRBV29-1, the J call TRBJ2-2; D is possibly TRBD2 (5 bases). The CDR3 length is 12 residues. The germline V gene has CDR1 SQVTM and CDR2 ANQGSEA. Trimming shortened V by 4 bases and J by 7 bases, and 10 bases separated the two germline ends. The CDR3 here is CSVGIGDGELFF. DNA for the CDR3: TGCAGCGTTGGAATCGGGGACGGGGAGCTGTTTTTT.

The table lists this clonotype with many counts. The rearrangement joins TRBV12-3 or TRBV12-4 to TRBJ1-6, with a possible D match to TRBD1 (5 bases). The length of the CDR3 is 14 residues. V lost 6 bases and J 6 bases, leaving 12 bases between the germline ends. The CDR3 spells CASRRGDGNSPLHF. CDR3 in DNA: TGTGCCAGCAGGCGGGGGGACGGTAATTCACCCCTCCACTTT.

The chain links TRBV5-4 to TRBJ2-5; 9 nucleotides match TRBD2. Germline CDR1 SGHNT, CDR2 YYREEE (reference sequence). The CDR3 extends over 17 amino acids. V was pared by 0 bases and J by 4 bases, with 10 bases of the junction left unmatched. CDR3 in DNA: TGTGCCAGCAGCTTGGCCTTCCAGCGGGGGGATCGAGAGACCCAGTACTTC. Its protein product is CASSLAFQRGDRETQYF. The whole variable domain, remainder taken from reference TRBV5-4 and TRBJ2-5, is ETGVTQSPTHLIKTRGQQVTLRCSSQSGHNTVSWYQQALGQGPQFIFQYYREEENGRGNFPPRFSGLQFPNYSSELNVNALELDDSALYLCASSLAFQRGDRETQYFGPGTRLLVL.

The rearrangement links TRBV5-1 to TRBJ2-5; D unclear. The germline CDR1 and CDR2 sequences are SGHRS and YFSETQ. The V gene lost 1 base and the J gene lost 4 bases, with 11 bases spanning the gap. This CDR3 is built from 14 residues. The CDR3 DNA sequence: TGCGCCAGCAGCTTGACTTCCCCCGGAGAGACCCAGTACTTC. This sequence encodes CASSLTSPGETQYF.

This clonotype was observed a few times. This chain joins TRBV20-1 and TRBJ2-7; D might be TRBD2 (6 bases). V was pared by 3 bases and J by 6 bases, with 18 bases between. Germline CDR1 and CDR2: DFQATT and SNEGSKA (reference sequence). This CDR3 spans 14 amino acids. CDR3 residues: CSASWDSFLGEQYF. CDR3 sequence (DNA): TGCAGTGCTAGTTGGGACTCCTTTTTAGGCGAGCAGTACTTC.

To note about this clonotype: This could be a read error, since a much larger clone is one nucleotide away. V gene TRBV29-1 combines with J gene TRBJ1-2, with D unclear. This CDR3 is 10 amino acids long. Germline assignment: CDR1 SQVTM and CDR2 ANQGSEA. This chain's CDR3 is CNGRGGGYTF. CDR3 nucleotide sequence: TGCAACGGACGGGGTGGCGGCTACACCTTC.

This chain joins TRBV5-4 and TRBJ2-2; D is uncertain. The CDR3 loop spans 14 amino acids. The germline V and J ends were trimmed by 1 base and 1 base, with 5 bases remaining between them. Germline V lookup: CDR1 SGHNT, CDR2 YYREEE (reference sequence). The CDR3 here is CASSLYLNTGELFF. The CDR3 DNA is TGTGCCAGCAGCTTGTATTTGAACACCGGGGAGCTGTTTTTT.

Many counts were recorded for this clonotype. The genes are TRBV2 and TRBJ1-2; D is unresolved. V gave up 2 bases and J gave up 6 bases, with 10 bases separating them. This CDR3 contains 13 residues. Germline CDR1 reads SNHLY; CDR2 reads FYNNEI. The CDR3 loop is CASSEKWTHGYTF. Here the CDR3 DNA reads TGTGCCAGCAGTGAAAAATGGACCCATGGCTACACCTTC.

The sample holds a few counts of this clonotype. The chain employs TRBV9 and TRBJ1-1; the D is unclear. Germline V gene sequence: CDR1 SGDLS, CDR2 YYNGEE. The CDR3 length is 13 residues. The ends were cut back, 4 bases at V and 6 bases at J, with 13 bases in the middle. The CDR3 here is CASSQAGPAEAFF. The CDR3 DNA is TGTGCCAGCAGCCAGGCAGGACCGGCTGAAGCTTTCTTT.

This clonotype appeared a few times. The chain carries TRBV9 and TRBJ2-7; 10 nucleotides align to TRBD2. The V gene end was trimmed by 0 bases and the J gene end by 3 bases; junction bases not matched to a gene: 3. Germline CDR1 reads SGDLS; CDR2 reads YYNGEE. The CDR3 has 15 amino acids. The CDR3 protein is CASSVEWTSGYEQYF. The CDR3 nucleotides read TGTGCCAGCAGCGTAGAGTGGACTAGCGGCTACGAGCAGTACTTC.

The V gene is TRBV7-3, the J gene TRBJ1-1; D perhaps matches TRBD1 (6 bases). This CDR3 contains 15 residues. Germline assignment: CDR1 SGHTA and CDR2 FQGTGA. V lost 1 base, J lost 2 bases, and 11 bases lay in between. This CDR3 reads CASSLKQGGNTEAFF. The CDR3 DNA reads TGTGCCAGCAGCTTAAAACAGGGCGGCAACACTGAAGCTTTCTTT.

The chain joins TRBV4-1 to TRBJ1-1, with no clear D. V was shortened by 1 base and J by 4 bases, with 13 bases between the two germline ends. The CDR3 runs to 15 residues. CDR1 and CDR2 from the germline V gene are MGHRA and YSYEKL. CDR3 in DNA: TGCGCCAGCAGCCAAGCAGACGGTGGGCGCACTGAAGCTTTCTTT. It translates to CASSQADGGRTEAFF.

This clonotype came up a few times. This clone may be a read error of a much larger clone one base away. The chain couples TRBV10-3 to TRBJ1-3; D not certain. Trimming removed 3 bases at V and 7 bases at J, with 1 base between. The CDR3 consists of 10 residues. Germline V lookup: CDR1 ENHRY, CDR2 SYGVKD. The CDR3 protein is CAISDNTIYF. DNA for the CDR3: TGTGCCATCAGTGACAACACCATATATTTT.

This clonotype was observed at least ten times. The chain combines TRBV24-1 with TRBJ2-5; TRBD1 is a possible D gene (6 bases). Deletions cut 2 bases from V and 10 bases from J, with 7 bases between. The CDR3 consists of 11 residues. CDR1 and CDR2 from the germline V gene are KGHDR and SFDVKD. In DNA, the CDR3 is TGTGCCACCAGTGATTCAGGGGTCCAGTACTTC. It is translated as CATSDSGVQYF.

V and J are TRBV5-5 and TRBJ2-5; 8 nucleotides match TRBD2. The germline V gene encodes CDR1 SGHKS and CDR2 YYEKEE (reference sequence). The trim removed 0 bases at V and 9 bases at J, leaving 7 bases unmatched. The CDR3 spans 14 residues. DNA for the CDR3: TGTGCCAGCAGCTTGGGGGTAGGACTAGCATCCCAGTACTTC. Its protein is CASSLGVGLASQYF.

This clonotype was detected once. Possible read error: a much larger clone is one base away. The CDR3 does not end in the conserved phenylalanine or tryptophan, so this is likely a read error. This chain connects TRBV7-8 to TRBJ1-2; D is undetermined. The germline CDR1 and CDR2 sequences are SGHVS and FQNEAQ. V lost 0 bases to trimming and J lost 4 bases, with 12 bases between them. The CDR3 runs 15 residues. This CDR3 is CASSLAGRAGYGYTL. The CDR3 nucleotides read TGTGCCAGCAGCTTAGCGGGAAGGGCGGGCTATGGCTACACCCTC.

The chain joins TRBV7-2 to TRBJ2-7, with D unresolved. V was shortened by 1 base and J by 5 bases, with 9 bases between the two germline ends. Germline V gene data show CDR1 as SGHTA and CDR2 as FQGNSA. The CDR3 runs to 13 residues. The CDR3 region is CASSLDSWNEQYF. For the CDR3, the DNA is TGTGCCAGCAGCTTAGATAGTTGGAACGAGCAGTACTTC.